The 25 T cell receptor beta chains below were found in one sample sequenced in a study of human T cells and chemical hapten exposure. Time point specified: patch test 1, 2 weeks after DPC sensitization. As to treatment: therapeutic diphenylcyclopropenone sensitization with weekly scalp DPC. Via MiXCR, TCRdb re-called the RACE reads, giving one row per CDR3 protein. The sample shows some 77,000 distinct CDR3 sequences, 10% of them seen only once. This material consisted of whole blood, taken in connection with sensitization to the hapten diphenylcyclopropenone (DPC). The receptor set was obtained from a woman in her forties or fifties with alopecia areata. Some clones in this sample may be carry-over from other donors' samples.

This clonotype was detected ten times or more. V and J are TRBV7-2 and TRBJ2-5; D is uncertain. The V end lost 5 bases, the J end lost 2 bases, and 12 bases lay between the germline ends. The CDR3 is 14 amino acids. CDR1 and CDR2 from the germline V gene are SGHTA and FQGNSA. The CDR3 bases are TGTGCCAGCAGCGCCCCAGGTCCACAAGAGACCCAGTACTTC. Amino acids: CASSAPGPQETQYF.

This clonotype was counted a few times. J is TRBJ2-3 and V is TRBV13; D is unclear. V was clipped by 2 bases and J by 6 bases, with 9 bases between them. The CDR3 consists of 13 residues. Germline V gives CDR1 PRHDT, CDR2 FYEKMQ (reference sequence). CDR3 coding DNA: TGTGCCAGCAGCTTACGGTCGGGTGATACGCAGTATTTT. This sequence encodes CASSLRSGDTQYF.

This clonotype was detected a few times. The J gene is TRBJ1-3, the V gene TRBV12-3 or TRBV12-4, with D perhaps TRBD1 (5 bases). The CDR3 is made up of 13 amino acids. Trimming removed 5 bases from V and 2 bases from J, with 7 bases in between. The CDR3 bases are TGTGCCAGCAGTCTAGGGGCTGGAAACACCATATATTTT. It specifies CASSLGAGNTIYF.

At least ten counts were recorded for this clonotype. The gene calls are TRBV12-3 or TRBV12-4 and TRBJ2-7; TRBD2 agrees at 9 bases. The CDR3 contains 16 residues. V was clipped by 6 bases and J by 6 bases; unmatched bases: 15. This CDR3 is CASSLQGGRALSEQYF. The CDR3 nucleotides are TGTGCCAGCAGCCTGCAAGGCGGGAGGGCCTTGAGCGAGCAGTACTTC.

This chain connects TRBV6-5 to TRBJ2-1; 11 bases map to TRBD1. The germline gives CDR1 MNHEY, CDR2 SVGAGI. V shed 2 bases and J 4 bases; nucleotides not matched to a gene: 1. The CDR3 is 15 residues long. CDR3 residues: CASSYGTGGYNEQFF. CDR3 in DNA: TGTGCCAGCAGTTACGGGACAGGGGGTTACAATGAGCAGTTCTTC.

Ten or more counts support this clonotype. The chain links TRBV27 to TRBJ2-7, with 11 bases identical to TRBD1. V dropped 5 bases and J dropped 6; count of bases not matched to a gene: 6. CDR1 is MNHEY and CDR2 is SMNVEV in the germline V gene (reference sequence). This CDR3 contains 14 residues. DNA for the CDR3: TGTGCCAGCAGTAAGGACAGGGGGCTCTCCGAGCAGTACTTC. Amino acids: CASSKDRGLSEQYF.

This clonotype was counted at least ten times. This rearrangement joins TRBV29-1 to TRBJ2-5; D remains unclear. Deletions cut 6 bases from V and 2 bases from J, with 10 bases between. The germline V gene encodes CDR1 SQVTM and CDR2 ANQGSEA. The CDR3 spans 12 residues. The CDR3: CSVDRSQETQYF. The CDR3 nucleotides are TGCAGCGTGGACCGGTCTCAAGAGACCCAGTACTTC.

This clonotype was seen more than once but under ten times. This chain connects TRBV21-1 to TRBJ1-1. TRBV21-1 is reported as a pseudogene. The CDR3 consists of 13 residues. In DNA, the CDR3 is TGTGCCCGCCGGTTTTCGGGGAACACTGAAGCTTTCTTT. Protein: CARRFSGNTEAFF.

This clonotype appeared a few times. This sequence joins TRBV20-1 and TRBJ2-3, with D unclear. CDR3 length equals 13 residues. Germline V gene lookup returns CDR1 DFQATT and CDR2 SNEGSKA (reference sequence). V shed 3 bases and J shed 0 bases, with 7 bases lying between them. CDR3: CSASLPSTDTQYF. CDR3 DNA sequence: TGCAGTGCTAGTCTTCCTAGCACAGATACGCAGTATTTT.

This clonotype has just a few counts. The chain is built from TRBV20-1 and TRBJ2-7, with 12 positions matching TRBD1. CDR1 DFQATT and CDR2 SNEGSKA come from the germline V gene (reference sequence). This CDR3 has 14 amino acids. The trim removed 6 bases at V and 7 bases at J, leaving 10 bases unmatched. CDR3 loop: CSAPPGQGAPEQYF. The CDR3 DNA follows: TGCAGTGCCCCGCCGGGACAGGGGGCTCCAGAGCAGTACTTC.

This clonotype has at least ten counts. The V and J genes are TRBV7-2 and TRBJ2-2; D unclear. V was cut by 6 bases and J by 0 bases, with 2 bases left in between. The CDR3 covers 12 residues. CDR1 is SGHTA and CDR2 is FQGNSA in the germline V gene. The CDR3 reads CASRSNTGELFF. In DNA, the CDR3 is TGTGCCAGCAGATCGAACACCGGGGAGCTGTTTTTT.

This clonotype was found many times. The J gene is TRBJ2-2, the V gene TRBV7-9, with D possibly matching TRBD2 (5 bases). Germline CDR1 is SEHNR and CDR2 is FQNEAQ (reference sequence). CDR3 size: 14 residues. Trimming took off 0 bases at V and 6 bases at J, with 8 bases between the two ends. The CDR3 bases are TGTGCCAGCAGCTTAGCCACTAGTTCCGGGGAGCTGTTTTTT. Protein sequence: CASSLATSSGELFF.

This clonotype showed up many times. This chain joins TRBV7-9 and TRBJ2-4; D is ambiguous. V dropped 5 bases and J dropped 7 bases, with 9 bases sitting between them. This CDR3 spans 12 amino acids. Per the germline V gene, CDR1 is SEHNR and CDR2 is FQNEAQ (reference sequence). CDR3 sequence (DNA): TGTGCCAGCAGCCCCCCAGTGAACATTCAGTACTTC. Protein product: CASSPPVNIQYF. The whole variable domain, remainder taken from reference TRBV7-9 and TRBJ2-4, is DTGVSQNPRHKITKRGQNVTFRCDPISEHNRLYWYRQTLGQGPEFLTYFQNEAQLEKSRLLSDRFSAERPKGSFSTLEIQRTEQGDSAMYLCASSPPVNIQYFGAGTRLSVL.

CDR3 nucleotides: TGCGCCAGCAGTGGCATCACTGAAGCTTTCTTT. Its translation is CASSGITEAFF. The chain links TRBV10-2 to TRBJ1-1, with D uncertain. The CDR3 covers 11 residues. Germline lookup yields CDR1 WSHSY and CDR2 SAAADI. Trimming cost V 4 bases and J 4 bases, with 4 bases left between them.

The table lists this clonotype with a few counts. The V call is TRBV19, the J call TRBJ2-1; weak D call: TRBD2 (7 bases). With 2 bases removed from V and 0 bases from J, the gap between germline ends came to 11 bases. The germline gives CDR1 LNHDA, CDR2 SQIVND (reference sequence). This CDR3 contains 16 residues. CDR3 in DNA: TGTGCCAGTAGTATATACGGGGGGCACTCCTACAATGAGCAGTTCTTC. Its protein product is CASSIYGGHSYNEQFF.

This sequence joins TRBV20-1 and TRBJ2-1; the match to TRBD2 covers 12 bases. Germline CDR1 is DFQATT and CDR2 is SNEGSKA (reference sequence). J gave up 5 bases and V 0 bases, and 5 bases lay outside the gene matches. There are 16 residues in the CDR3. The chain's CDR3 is CSAREEGLAGHNEQFF. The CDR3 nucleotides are TGCAGTGCTAGAGAGGAGGGACTAGCGGGCCACAATGAGCAGTTCTTC.

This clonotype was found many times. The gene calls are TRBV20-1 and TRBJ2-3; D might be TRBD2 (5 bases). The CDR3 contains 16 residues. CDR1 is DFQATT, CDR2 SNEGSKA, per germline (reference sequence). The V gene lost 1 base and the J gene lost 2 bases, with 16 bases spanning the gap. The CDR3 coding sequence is TGCAGTGCTAGAGGGTGGAGGCCAGGCCACACAGATACGCAGTATTTT. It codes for CSARGWRPGHTDTQYF.

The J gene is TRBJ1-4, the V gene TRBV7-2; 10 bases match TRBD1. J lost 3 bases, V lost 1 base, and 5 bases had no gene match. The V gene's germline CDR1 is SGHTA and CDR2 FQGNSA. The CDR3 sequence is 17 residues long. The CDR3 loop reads CASSLGGQGKANEKLFF. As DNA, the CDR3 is TGTGCCAGCAGCTTAGGGGGACAGGGGAAGGCTAATGAAAAACTGTTTTTT.

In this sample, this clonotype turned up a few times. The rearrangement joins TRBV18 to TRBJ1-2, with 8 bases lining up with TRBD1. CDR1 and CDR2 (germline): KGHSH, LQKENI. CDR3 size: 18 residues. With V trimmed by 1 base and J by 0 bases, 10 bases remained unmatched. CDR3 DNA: TGTGCCAGCTCACCACTCTCCCTACCGGACAGGGCTAACTATGGCTACACCTTC. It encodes CASSPLSLPDRANYGYTF.

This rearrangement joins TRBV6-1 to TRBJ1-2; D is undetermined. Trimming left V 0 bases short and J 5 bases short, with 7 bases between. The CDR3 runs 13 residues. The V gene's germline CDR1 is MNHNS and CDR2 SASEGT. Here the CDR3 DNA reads TGTGCCAGCAGTGAAGCGGTTTGGTATGGCTACACCTTC. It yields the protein CASSEAVWYGYTF.

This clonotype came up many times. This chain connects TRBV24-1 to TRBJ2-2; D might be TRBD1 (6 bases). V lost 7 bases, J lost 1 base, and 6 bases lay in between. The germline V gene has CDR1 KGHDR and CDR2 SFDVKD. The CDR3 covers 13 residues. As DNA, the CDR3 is TGTGCCACCAGACAGGGGAACACCGGGGAGCTGTTTTTT. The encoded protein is CATRQGNTGELFF.

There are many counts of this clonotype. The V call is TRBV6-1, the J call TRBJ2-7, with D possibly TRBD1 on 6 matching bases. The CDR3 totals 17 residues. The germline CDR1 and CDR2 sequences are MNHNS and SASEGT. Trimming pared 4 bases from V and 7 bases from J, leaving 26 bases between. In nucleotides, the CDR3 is TGTGCCAGCAGTGGGCCGGGACACGGATGGAAGGAAGGAGAGCAGTACTTC. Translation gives CASSGPGHGWKEGEQYF.

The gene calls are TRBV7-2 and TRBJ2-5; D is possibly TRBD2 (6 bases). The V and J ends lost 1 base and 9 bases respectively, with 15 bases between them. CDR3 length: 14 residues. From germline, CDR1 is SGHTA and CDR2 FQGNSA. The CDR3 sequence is CASSLGGATGAQYF. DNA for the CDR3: TGTGCCAGCAGCTTAGGCGGGGCCACCGGGGCCCAGTACTTC.

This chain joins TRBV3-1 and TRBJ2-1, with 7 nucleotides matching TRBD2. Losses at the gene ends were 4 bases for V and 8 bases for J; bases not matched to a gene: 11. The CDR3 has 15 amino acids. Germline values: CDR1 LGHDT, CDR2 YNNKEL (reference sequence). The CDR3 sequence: CASSPGLGYGDEQFF. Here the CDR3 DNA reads TGTGCCAGCAGCCCCGGACTAGGGTATGGCGATGAGCAGTTCTTC.

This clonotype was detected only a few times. DNA for the CDR3: TGCGCCAGCAGCTTGGAGCAGGGAGGGCGGTACGAGCAGTACTTC. Protein sequence: CASSLEQGGRYEQYF. This chain joins TRBV5-1 and TRBJ2-7; 7 bases are a match to TRBD2. V lost 0 bases to trimming and J lost 4 bases; unmatched junction nucleotides: 7. This CDR3 comprises 15 residues. CDR1 is SGHRS and CDR2 is YFSETQ in the germline V gene.